The 26 T cell receptor beta chains presented below share a single source sample, sequenced in a study of blood T cell repertoires in COVID-19. TCRdb's table, derived via immunoSEQ multiplex PCR, lists solely in-frame clones and lacks some. The sample has around 30,000 clones; approximately 91% are singletons. Specimen: peripheral blood. These receptors came from a man aged 55 to 70 with acute or convalescent COVID-19.

This clone was seen just once. The V gene is TRBV18, the J gene TRBJ2-4; D is unresolved. Deletions cut 6 bases from V and 0 bases from J, with 12 bases between. In germline, CDR1 is KGHSH, CDR2 LQKENI. This CDR3 comprises 15 residues. The CDR3 loop is CASSLSYIAKNIQYF. The CDR3 DNA sequence: TGTGCCAGCTCTTTATCATACATAGCCAAAAACATTCAGTACTTC.

J is TRBJ2-5 and V is TRBV10-3; 9 bases are a match to TRBD2. The CDR3 has 15 amino acids. The junction had 4 bases not matched to a gene; V was cut back by 0 bases and J by 5 bases. Germline V gene data show CDR1 as ENHRY and CDR2 as SYGVKD. CDR3 nucleotide sequence: TGTGCCATCAGTGAGTCGCGGGAGGGCCGGGAGACCCAGTACTTC. It codes for CAISESREGRETQYF.

The chain has TRBV20-1 and TRBJ1-1; weak D call: TRBD1 (6 bases). In germline, CDR1 is DFQATT, CDR2 SNEGSKA (reference sequence). Trimming removed 3 bases at V and 5 bases at J, with 13 bases between. The CDR3 runs 13 residues. CDR3 residues: CSASPGQGTEAFF. CDR3 bases: TGCAGTGCTAGTCCAGGCCAGGGGACTGAAGCTTTCTTT.

This clone came up a few times. This sequence joins TRBV27 and TRBJ2-1; possible D gene TRBD1, 5 bases. The CDR3 has 14 amino acids. The V and J ends lost 1 base and 5 bases respectively, with 9 bases between them. The V gene's germline CDR1 is MNHEY and CDR2 SMNVEV (reference sequence). The CDR3 protein is CASSLLVGDNEQFF. In nucleotides, the CDR3 is TGTGCCAGCAGTTTATTAGTAGGGGACAATGAGCAGTTCTTC.

The rearrangement uses TRBV6-5 and TRBJ1-1; 8 bases match TRBD1. The CDR3 has 15 amino acids. Germline-derived CDR1 and CDR2 are MNHEY and SVGAGI. Trimming took 6 bases from V and 5 from J; bases not matched to a gene: 11. CDR3: CASRSHSGGQTEAFF. The CDR3 DNA follows: TGTGCCAGCAGGTCCCATTCAGGGGGCCAGACTGAAGCTTTCTTT.

The rearrangement joins TRBV7-3 to TRBJ2-1, with 7 nucleotides matching TRBD2. This CDR3 contains 15 residues. Per the germline V gene, CDR1 is SGHTA and CDR2 is FQGTGA. With V trimmed by 2 bases and J by 6 bases, 7 bases remained unmatched. The CDR3: CASSLQSSGVNEQFF. CDR3 nucleotide sequence: TGTGCCAGCAGCTTACAGTCTAGCGGAGTCAATGAGCAGTTCTTC. Based on the CDR3 plus reference TRBV7-3 and TRBJ2-1, the full variable domain is GAGVSQTPSNKVTEKGKYVELRCDPISGHTALYWYRQSLGQGPEFLIYFQGTGAADDSGLPNDRFFAVRPEGSVSTLKIQRTERGDSAVYLCASSLQSSGVNEQFFGPGTRLTVL.

The J gene is TRBJ2-3, the V gene TRBV15; 13 bases are shared with TRBD2. CDR1 LNHNV and CDR2 YYDKDF come from the germline V gene (reference sequence). V trimming: 6 bases; J trimming: 4 bases; junction bases outside the gene matches: 1. CDR3 length equals 14 residues. DNA of the CDR3: TGTGCCACCAGGACTAGCGGGAGGTCAGATACGCAGTATTTT. Protein: CATRTSGRSDTQYF.

The J gene is TRBJ1-6, the V gene TRBV6-5; 7 nucleotides align to TRBD1. The germline CDR1 and CDR2 sequences are MNHEY and SVGAGI. V gave up 0 bases and J gave up 7 bases; unmatched junction bases: 3. The CDR3 contains 15 residues. The DNA of the CDR3 is TGTGCCAGCAGTTACTCGACAGGGAAGAATTCACCCCTCCACTTT. Its protein is CASSYSTGKNSPLHF.

The rearrangement uses TRBV18 and TRBJ1-3, with D tentatively TRBD1 (5 bases). V lost 4 bases, J lost 0 bases, and 13 bases lay in between. The CDR3 totals 16 residues. Germline CDR1 KGHSH, CDR2 LQKENI. The CDR3 spells CASSLRTGGSGNTIYF. The CDR3 bases are TGTGCCAGCTCACTCAGGACCGGGGGCTCTGGAAACACCATATATTTT.

This rearrangement joins TRBV6-1 to TRBJ2-5; 7 nucleotides line up with TRBD1. Losses at the gene ends were 0 bases for V and 5 bases for J; bases not matched to a gene: 9. Germline V gene lookup returns CDR1 MNHNS and CDR2 SASEGT. The CDR3 is made up of 16 amino acids. The CDR3 bases are TGTGCCAGCAGTGAAGCTGGGCACAGGGGATTTGAGACCCAGTACTTC. This translates into CASSEAGHRGFETQYF.

CDR3: CATSGPLAAGELFF. CDR3 bases: TGTGCCACCAGTGGCCCACTAGCGGCCGGGGAGCTGTTTTTT. The chain joins TRBV24-1 to TRBJ2-2, with 8 bases that match TRBD2. The germline CDR1 and CDR2 sequences are KGHDR and SFDVKD. J was trimmed by 6 bases and V by 5 bases; bases with no gene match: 4. This CDR3 is 14 amino acids long.

This clone has a single count. V usage is TRBV25-1 and J usage is TRBJ2-1, with a tentative D call TRBD2 (6 bases). CDR1 and CDR2 from the germline V gene are MGHDK and SYGVNS. V shed 1 base and J shed 4 bases, with 8 bases lying between them. The CDR3 is 14 residues long. CDR3 protein: CASSEFGTYNEQFF. CDR3 DNA sequence: TGTGCCAGCAGTGAATTCGGGACTTACAATGAGCAGTTCTTC.

The chain couples TRBV5-4 to TRBJ2-2, with D possibly being TRBD1 (6 bases). The V end was cut by 4 bases, the J end by 4 bases, with 20 bases between. This CDR3 has 17 amino acids. Germline V lookup: CDR1 SGHNT, CDR2 YYREEE (reference sequence). The DNA for the CDR3 is TGTGCCAGCAGCCTAGGGCAGGGGCATTCCCCCACCGGGGAGCTGTTTTTT. It is translated as CASSLGQGHSPTGELFF.

The V gene is TRBV7-9, the J gene TRBJ1-2; weak D call: TRBD1 (6 bases). V shed 4 bases and J shed 2 bases, with 20 bases lying between them. CDR1 is SEHNR, CDR2 FQNEAQ, per germline (reference sequence). The CDR3 consists of 17 residues. In nucleotides, the CDR3 is TGTGCCAGCAGCTCATACCTAGCAGCCCAGGGGAACTATGGCTACACCTTC. Translating gives CASSSYLAAQGNYGYTF.

The rearrangement uses TRBV28 and TRBJ2-2, with TRBD1 identical over 11 bases. Germline CDR1 MDHEN, CDR2 SYDVKM. The V and J ends lost 1 base and 7 bases, in that order; junction bases with no gene match: 5. CDR3 size: 16 residues. The CDR3 coding sequence is TGTGCCAGCAGTTTATTGGGGACAGGGGGTAACGGGGAGCTGTTTTTT. Protein: CASSLLGTGGNGELFF.

This rearrangement joins TRBV19 to TRBJ1-5; a weak D match, TRBD1 (5 bases). This CDR3 is built from 14 residues. Trimming pared 3 bases from V and 12 bases from J, leaving 18 bases between. Germline V lookup: CDR1 LNHDA, CDR2 SQIVND (reference sequence). The CDR3 coding sequence is TGTGCCAGTAGTATGCTCGAGAGGAGGGGTTACCAGCATTTT. It is translated as CASSMLERRGYQHF. Full variable domain (outside the CDR3, taken from reference TRBV19 and TRBJ1-5): DGGITQSPKYLFRKEGQNVTLSCEQNLNHDAMYWYRQDPGQGLRLIYYSQIVNDFQKGDIAEGYSVSREKKESFPLTVTSAQKNPTAFYLCASSMLERRGYQHFGDGTRLSIL.

The genes are TRBV2 and TRBJ2-5, with D hard to call. Germline assignment: CDR1 SNHLY and CDR2 FYNNEI. With 2 bases removed from V and 1 base from J, the gap between germline ends came to 11 bases. The CDR3 has 15 amino acids. CDR3 nucleotides: TGTGCCAGCAGTGAAAATTATGGGCTCCAAGAGACCCAGTACTTC. Its protein product is CASSENYGLQETQYF.

This chain connects TRBV7-9 to TRBJ1-2, with a weak D call TRBD1 (5 bases). CDR3 length: 14 amino acids. The germline V gene has CDR1 SEHNR and CDR2 FQNEAQ (reference sequence). V lost 3 bases and J 6 bases, leaving 14 bases between the germline ends. CDR3 loop: CASSFSGSRDGYTF. The CDR3 DNA follows: TGTGCCAGCAGCTTCTCTGGGTCCAGGGATGGCTACACCTTC. Drawing the rest from reference TRBV7-9 and TRBJ1-2, the complete variable domain is DTGVSQNPRHKITKRGQNVTFRCDPISEHNRLYWYRQTLGQGPEFLTYFQNEAQLEKSRLLSDRFSAERPKGSFSTLEIQRTEQGDSAMYLCASSFSGSRDGYTFGSGTRLTVV.

The CDR3 DNA reads TGTGCCAGCAGTTCCTTGGGGGCAGGGAACACTGAAGCTTTCTTT. Protein product: CASSSLGAGNTEAFF. V usage is TRBV27 and J usage is TRBJ1-1; tentative D call: TRBD1 (6 bases). Trimming cost V 4 bases and J 1 base, with 13 bases left between them. The CDR3 is 15 residues long. Germline assignment: CDR1 MNHEY and CDR2 SMNVEV (reference sequence).

The chain employs TRBV5-5 and TRBJ2-6, with a tentative D call TRBD1 (5 bases). The CDR3 loop spans 16 amino acids. The germline V and J ends were trimmed by 0 bases and 0 bases, with 7 bases remaining between them. Germline V gene sequence: CDR1 SGHKS, CDR2 YYEKEE (reference sequence). The CDR3 DNA reads TGTGCCAGCAGCTTGGTAAGGGGCTCTGGGGCCAACGTCCTGACTTTC. Protein sequence: CASSLVRGSGANVLTF. Full variable domain (missing parts from reference TRBV5-5 and TRBJ2-6): DAGVTQSPTHLIKTRGQQVTLRCSPISGHKSVSWYQQVLGQGPQFIFQYYEKEERGRGNFPDRFSARQFPNYSSELNVNALLLGDSALYLCASSLVRGSGANVLTFGAGSRLTVL.

V usage is TRBV6-2 or TRBV6-3 and J usage is TRBJ2-5; 11 bases agree with TRBD2. CDR1 and CDR2 (germline): MNHEY, SVGEGT. The CDR3 has 16 residues. Trimming removed 4 bases from V and 4 bases from J; junction bases left unmatched: 8. CDR3 sequence reads: CASSLPLAGGRETQYF. The CDR3 nucleotides are TGTGCCAGCAGTTTACCTCTAGCGGGAGGACGAGAGACCCAGTACTTC.

The chain recombines TRBV18 with TRBJ2-3; TRBD1 matches 8 bases. There are 17 residues in the CDR3. V was pared by 0 bases and J by 4 bases, with 9 bases of the junction left unmatched. Germline assignment: CDR1 KGHSH and CDR2 LQKENI. CDR3 coding DNA: TGTGCCAGCTCACCACCGAGGACAGGGTCATTGGCAGATACGCAGTATTTT. It translates to CASSPPRTGSLADTQYF.

This sequence joins TRBV30 and TRBJ2-5, with D possibly being TRBD2 (7 bases). The CDR3 covers 13 residues. Trimming left V 8 bases short and J 5 bases short, with 18 bases between. The germline V gene encodes CDR1 GTSNPN and CDR2 SVGIG (reference sequence). The CDR3 sequence: CATHRRGGETQYF. The CDR3 DNA follows: TGTGCCACCCACCGCAGGGGAGGGGAGACCCAGTACTTC.

This chain uses TRBV9 with TRBJ1-1; 8 bases agree with TRBD1. CDR1 is SGDLS, CDR2 YYNGEE, per germline. The CDR3 spans 15 residues. The ends lost 4 bases at V and 4 bases at J; junction bases unmatched: 9. DNA for the CDR3: TGTGCCAGCAGCCCACGGACAGGGCCGGGCACTGAAGCTTTCTTT. Encoded protein: CASSPRTGPGTEAFF. The full variable domain, rest sourced from reference TRBV9 and TRBJ1-1, is DSGVTQTPKHLITATGQRVTLRCSPRSGDLSVYWYQQSLDQGLQFLIQYYNGEERAKGNILERFSAQQFPDLHSELNLSSLELGDSALYFCASSPRTGPGTEAFFGQGTRLTVV.

This rearrangement joins TRBV3-1 (or the pseudogene TRBV3-2) to TRBJ1-5; a weak D match, TRBD1 (6 bases). The CDR3 consists of 16 residues. CDR1 is LGHDT and CDR2 is YNNKEL in the germline V gene (reference sequence). V lost 1 base and J lost 0, with 10 bases in between. The CDR3 is CASSQGTVYSNQPQHF. In DNA, the CDR3 is TGTGCCAGCAGCCAAGGGACAGTCTATAGCAATCAGCCCCAGCATTTT.

This chain connects TRBV5-1 to TRBJ1-1, with D unresolved. Germline CDR1 is SGHRS and CDR2 is YFSETQ. V was shortened by 3 bases and J by 1 base, with 10 bases between the two germline ends. This CDR3 region has 14 residues. The CDR3 sequence is CASSSGFENTEAFF. CDR3 in DNA: TGCGCCAGCAGCTCGGGGTTTGAGAACACTGAAGCTTTCTTT.